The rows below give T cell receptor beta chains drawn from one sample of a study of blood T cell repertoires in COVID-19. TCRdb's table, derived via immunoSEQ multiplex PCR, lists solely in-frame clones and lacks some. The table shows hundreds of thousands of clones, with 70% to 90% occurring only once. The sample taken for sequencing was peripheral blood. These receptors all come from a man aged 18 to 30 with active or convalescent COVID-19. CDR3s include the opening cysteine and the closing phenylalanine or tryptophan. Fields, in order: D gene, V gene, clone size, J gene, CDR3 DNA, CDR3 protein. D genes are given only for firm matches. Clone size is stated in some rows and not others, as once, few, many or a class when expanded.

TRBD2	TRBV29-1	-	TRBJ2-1	TGCAGCGTTGAAGATCTCGGTCAGCGGGGGAATGAGCAGTTCTTC	CSVEDLGQRGNEQFF
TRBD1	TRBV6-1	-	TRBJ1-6	TGTGCCAGCAGTGACCGCCGACAGGGCCTGGTCGATAATTCACCCCTCCACTTT	CASSDRRQGLVDNSPLHF
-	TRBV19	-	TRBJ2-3	TGTGCCAGTAGTCCGGGGGGCACAGATACGCAGTATTTT	CASSPGGTDTQYF
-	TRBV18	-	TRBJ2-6	TGTGCCAGCTCACGGGGGGAGTCTGGGGCCAACGTCCTGACTTTC	CASSRGESGANVLTF
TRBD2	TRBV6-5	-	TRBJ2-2	TGTGCCTGCCTCCTAGGACTAGCGGGGTCCGGGGAGCTGTTTTTT	CACLLGLAGSGELFF
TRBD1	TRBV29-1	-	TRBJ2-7	TGCAGCGTTGAAGGGGACAGGGACTACGAGCAGTACTTC	CSVEGDRDYEQYF
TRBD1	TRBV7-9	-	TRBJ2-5	TGTGCCTTACCAATACAGGGGTTGCCCGAGACCCAGTACTTC	CALPIQGLPETQYF
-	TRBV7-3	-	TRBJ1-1	TGTGCCAGCAGCCCTACGCTACACACTGAAGCTTTCTTT	CASSPTLHTEAFF
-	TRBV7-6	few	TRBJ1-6	TGTGCCAGCAGCTTACAGGGAAGCTCCTATAATTCACCCCTCCACTTT	CASSLQGSSYNSPLHF
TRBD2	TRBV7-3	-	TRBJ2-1	TGTGCCAGCAGCTTAACGCCAGGACTAGCGGGACCCCAGAACGAGCAGTTCTTC	CASSLTPGLAGPQNEQFF
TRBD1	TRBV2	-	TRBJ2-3	TGTGCCAGCAAAACTCCGGGACAGGGTTTTTCTAGCACAGATACGCAGTATTTT	CASKTPGQGFSSTDTQYF
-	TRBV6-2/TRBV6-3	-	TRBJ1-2	TGTGCCAGCAGTCAGCAGGGATATGGCTACACCTTC	CASSQQGYGYTF
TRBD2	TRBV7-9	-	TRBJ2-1	TGTGCCAGCAGCTGGGCCCCGGGGGAGGGGATCCCGGATGAGCAGTTCTTC	CASSWAPGEGIPDEQFF
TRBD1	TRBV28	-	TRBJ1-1	TGTGCCAGCCCCCCGACTGGACAGGGGTGGGGGAACACTGAAGCTTTCTTT	CASPPTGQGWGNTEAFF
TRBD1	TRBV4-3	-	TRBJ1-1	TGCGCCAGCAGCTTATTACAGGGGGGGAACACTGAAGCTTTCTTT	CASSLLQGGNTEAFF
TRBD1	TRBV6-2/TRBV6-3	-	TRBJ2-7	TGTGCCAGCAGTTACGGGGACAGTACATCCGTCGAGCAGTACTTC	CASSYGDSTSVEQYF
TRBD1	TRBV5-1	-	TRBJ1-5	TGCGCCAGCAGCCTGACGACAGGGAACAATCAGCCCCAGCATTTT	CASSLTTGNNQPQHF
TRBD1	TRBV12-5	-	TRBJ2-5	TGTGCTAGTGGTTTGGTACGGTCGACAGGGATCGGGACCCAGTACTTC	CASGLVRSTGIGTQYF
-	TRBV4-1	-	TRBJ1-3	TGCGCCAGCAGCCAAGAAAAGGGGGCTGGAAACACCATATATTTT	CASSQEKGAGNTIYF
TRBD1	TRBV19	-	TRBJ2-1	TGTGCCGCAAGGACAGGCAACAATGAGCAGTTCTTC	CAARTGNNEQFF
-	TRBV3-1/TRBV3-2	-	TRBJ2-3	TGTGCCAGCAGCCCCCGGGTGGGGGGGCTGGCAGATACGCAGTATTTT	CASSPRVGGLADTQYF
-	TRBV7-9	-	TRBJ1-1	TGTGCCAGCAGCTTAGGGGCTTCGGCTTTCTTT	CASSLGASAFF
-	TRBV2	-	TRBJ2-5	TGTGCCAGCAGTGACCCCTACGGGAGCCTCCAAGAGACCCAGTACTTC	CASSDPYGSLQETQYF
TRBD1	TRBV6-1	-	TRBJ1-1	TGTGCCAGCAGGGGGACAGGGAACACTGAAGCTTTCTTT	CASRGTGNTEAFF
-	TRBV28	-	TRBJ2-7	TGTGCCACGATTTGGGGGCGAGACTCCTACGAGCAGTACTTC	CATIWGRDSYEQYF
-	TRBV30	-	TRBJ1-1	TGTGCCTGGAGTCCACTACAGGAGAACACTGAAGCTTTCTTT	CAWSPLQENTEAFF
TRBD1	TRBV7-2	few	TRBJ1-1	TGTGCCAGCAGCTCACAGGGGACGACTGAAGCTTTCTTT	CASSSQGTTEAFF
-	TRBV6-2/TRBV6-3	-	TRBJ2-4	TGTGCCAGCAGTTACAGCCTAGCCAAAAACATTCAGTACTTC	CASSYSLAKNIQYF
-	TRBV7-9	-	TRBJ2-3	TGTGCCAGCAGCTTACCGGGAGCCACAGATACGCAGTATTTT	CASSLPGATDTQYF
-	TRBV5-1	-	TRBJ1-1	TGCGCCAGCAGCTCAAGCTCAGCAGGCACTGAAGCTTTCTTT	CASSSSSAGTEAFF
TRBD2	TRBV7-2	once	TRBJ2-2	TGTGCCAGCAGCCCGGGACTAGCTTATGGGGGCCCCGGGGAGCTGTTTTTT	CASSPGLAYGGPGELFF
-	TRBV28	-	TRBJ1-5	TGTGCCAGCAGTTCATACAGGGACCACGGTAATCAGCCCCAGCATTTT	CASSSYRDHGNQPQHF
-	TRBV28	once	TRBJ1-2	TGTGCCAGCGCCGGGACTCCCAAAGGGGGCTACACCTTC	CASAGTPKGGYTF
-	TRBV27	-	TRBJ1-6	TGTGCCAGCAGTTTTGTCAGGGTTAATTCACCCCTCCACTTT	CASSFVRVNSPLHF
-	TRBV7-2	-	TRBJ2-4	TGTGCCAGCAGCTTGCCTAGCACCGGAGACCACAAAAACATTCAGTACTTC	CASSLPSTGDHKNIQYF
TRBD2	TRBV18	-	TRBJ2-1	TGTGCCAGCTCACCCAGGACTAGCGGGAGGGCCTGGGCCCCCGATGAGCAGTTCTTC	CASSPRTSGRAWAPDEQFF
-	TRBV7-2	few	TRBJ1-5	TGTGCCAGCCGGGTGGGGGGGTACCAGCCCCAGCATTTT	CASRVGGYQPQHF
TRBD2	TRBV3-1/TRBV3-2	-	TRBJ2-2	TGTGCCAGCAGCCGTAGCGGGAACGGGGAGCTGTTTTTT	CASSRSGNGELFF
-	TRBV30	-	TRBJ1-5	TGTGCCTGTAAAACACGGACAGACGGTAACTATAGCAATCAGCCCCAGCATTTT	CACKTRTDGNYSNQPQHF
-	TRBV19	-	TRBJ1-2	TGTGCCAGTAGGACAGCTAACTATGGCTACACCTTC	CASRTANYGYTF
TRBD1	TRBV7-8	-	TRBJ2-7	TGTGCCAGCAGCTTAGCGGTGGGACAGGGGGCGGGGGTTACCTCCTACGAGCAGTACTTC	CASSLAVGQGAGVTSYEQYF
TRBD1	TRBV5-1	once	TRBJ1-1	TGCGCCAGCAGCGCGGACAGGGGGCGAAGGGGCACTGAAGCTTTCTTT	CASSADRGRRGTEAFF
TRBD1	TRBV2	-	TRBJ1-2	TGTGCCAGCAGTATCAAATTGCTCGGGACAGGGAATGGCTACACCTTC	CASSIKLLGTGNGYTF
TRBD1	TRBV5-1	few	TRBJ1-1	TGCGCCAGCAGCTTGGACAGGGGGCTAATAGGCACTGAAGCTTTCTTT	CASSLDRGLIGTEAFF
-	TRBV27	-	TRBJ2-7	TGTGCCAGCAGTTTATCGGCCTGGGAGAACTACGAGCAGTACTTC	CASSLSAWENYEQYF
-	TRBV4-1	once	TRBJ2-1	TGCGCCAGCAGCCAAGGGACGGGAAATGAGCAGTTCTTC	CASSQGTGNEQFF
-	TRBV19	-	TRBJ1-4	TGTGCCAGTAGTATTCTGGCAGGGAATGAAAAACTGTTTTTT	CASSILAGNEKLFF
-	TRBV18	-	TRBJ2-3	TGTGCCAGCTCACCAGCCACACGAATCGATACGCAGTATTTT	CASSPATRIDTQYF
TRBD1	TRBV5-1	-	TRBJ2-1	TGCGCCAGCAGCATGCGTCCCGGGACAGGGCCCACCCACAATGAGCAGTTCTTC	CASSMRPGTGPTHNEQFF
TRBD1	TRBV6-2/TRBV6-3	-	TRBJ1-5	TGTGCCAGCAGCCGAACCGGGACAGGGCGACAGCCCCAGCATTTT	CASSRTGTGRQPQHF
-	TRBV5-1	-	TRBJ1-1	TGCGCCAGCAGCTTCAATCCCCAGGGGTTGAACACTGAAGCTTTCTTT	CASSFNPQGLNTEAFF
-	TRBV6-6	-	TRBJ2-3	TGTGCCAGCAGTTACGATTGGGCCAATACGCAGTATTTT	CASSYDWANTQYF
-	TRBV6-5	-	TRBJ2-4	TGTGCCAGCAGTTACTCGAGCATTCAGTACTTC	CASSYSSIQYF
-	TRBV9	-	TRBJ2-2	TGTGCCAGCAGCGTGTCGGGGGGCCCGAGCACCGGGGAGCTGTTTTTT	CASSVSGGPSTGELFF